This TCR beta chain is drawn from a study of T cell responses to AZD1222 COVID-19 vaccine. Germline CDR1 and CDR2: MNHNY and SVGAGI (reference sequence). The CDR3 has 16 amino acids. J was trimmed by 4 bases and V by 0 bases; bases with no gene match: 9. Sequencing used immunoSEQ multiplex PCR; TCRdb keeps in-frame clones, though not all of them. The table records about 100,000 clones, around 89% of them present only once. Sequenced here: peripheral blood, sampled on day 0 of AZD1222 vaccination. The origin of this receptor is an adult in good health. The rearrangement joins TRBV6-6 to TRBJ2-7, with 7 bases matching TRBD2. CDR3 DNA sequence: TGTGCCAGCAGTTACTCGACGTGGGGGACTATTTACGAGCAGTACTTC. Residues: CASSYSTWGTIYEQYF.